Shown below are 20 T cell receptor beta chains from a single sample sequenced in a study of blood T cell repertoires in COVID-19. Repertoires were generated with immunoSEQ multiplex PCR, while TCRdb's copy carries only in-frame clones and drops some. Of some 100,000 clones in the sample, 88% were seen once. Sequenced sample: peripheral blood. Every receptor here comes from a woman over 75 with active COVID-19.

This clone was observed a single time. V usage is TRBV13 and J usage is TRBJ1-6; 11 bases fit TRBD1. The CDR3 loop spans 16 amino acids. V shed 5 bases, J shed 7 bases, and the junction held 7 bases outside the gene matches. Germline V gene lookup returns CDR1 PRHDT and CDR2 FYEKMQ (reference sequence). The chain's CDR3 is CASSVTGTGGNSPLHF. The CDR3, as DNA: TGTGCCAGCAGCGTTACCGGGACAGGGGGAAATTCACCCCTCCACTTT.

This sequence joins TRBV6-2 or TRBV6-3 and TRBJ2-5; maybe TRBD1 (5 bases). CDR3 length: 14 residues. Germline CDR1 reads MNHEY; CDR2 reads SVGEGT. V was shortened by 6 bases and J by 5 bases, with 16 bases between the two germline ends. CDR3 sequence reads: CASSTGHPRETQYF. CDR3 DNA: TGTGCCAGCAGCACCGGACATCCCCGCGAGACCCAGTACTTC.

The rearrangement joins TRBV5-8 to TRBJ2-6, with no clear D. Trimming removed 7 bases at V and 1 base at J, with 6 bases between. The CDR3 has 13 amino acids. Germline V CDR1 and CDR2: SGHTS, YDEGEE. CDR3 residues: CASRRSGANVLTF. The CDR3 nucleotides are TGTGCCAGCCGGCGGTCTGGGGCCAACGTCCTGACTTTC.

The rearrangement uses TRBV7-2 and TRBJ2-1, with 9 bases lining up with TRBD2. There are 16 residues in the CDR3. Trimming removed 5 bases from V and 4 bases from J; junction bases left unmatched: 9. Germline V gene sequence: CDR1 SGHTA, CDR2 FQGNSA. The CDR3 spells CASSREPSGIYNEQFF. CDR3 DNA: TGTGCCAGCAGCCGTGAACCTAGCGGGATATACAATGAGCAGTTCTTC. Together with reference TRBV7-2 and TRBJ2-1, the CDR3 gives the full variable domain: GAGVSQSPSNKVTEKGKDVELRCDPISGHTALYWYRQSLGQGLEFLIYFQGNSAPDKSGLPSDRFSAERTGGSVSTLTIQRTQQEDSAVYLCASSREPSGIYNEQFFGPGTRLTVL.

The J gene is TRBJ2-3, the V gene TRBV15; the match to TRBD2 covers 10 bases. Germline V gene data show CDR1 as LNHNV and CDR2 as YYDKDF (reference sequence). Trimming removed 0 bases from V and 2 bases from J; junction bases left unmatched: 5. This CDR3 has 17 residues. The CDR3 bases are TGTGCCACCAGCAGAGATCGGACTAGCGGACACACAGATACGCAGTATTTT. It encodes CATSRDRTSGHTDTQYF. Variable domain in full (rest from reference TRBV15 and TRBJ2-3): DAMVIQNPRYQVTQFGKPVTLSCSQTLNHNVMYWYQQKSSQAPKLLFHYYDKDFNNEADTPDNFQSRRPNTSFCFLDIRSPGLGDTAMYLCATSRDRTSGHTDTQYFGPGTRLTVL.

The chain links TRBV7-6 to TRBJ2-2; no firm D call. The CDR3 has 17 amino acids. In germline, CDR1 is SGHVS, CDR2 FNYEAQ. The V end was cut by 4 bases, the J end by 6 bases, with 21 bases between. The CDR3 is CASSSEVRPDGSGELFF. CDR3 coding DNA: TGTGCCAGCAGCTCCGAGGTGCGTCCTGATGGGTCCGGGGAGCTGTTTTTT.

This chain links TRBV27 with TRBJ2-2; D is uncertain. The V gene lost 6 bases and the J gene lost 7 bases, with 18 bases spanning the gap. The CDR3 loop spans 15 amino acids. Per germline, CDR1 MNHEY and CDR2 SMNVEV (reference sequence). The DNA for the CDR3 is TGTGCCAGCAGGCTCTTCGCCTTGGTGAGCGGGGAGCTGTTTTTT. Amino acid sequence: CASRLFALVSGELFF.

This sequence joins TRBV12-3 or TRBV12-4 and TRBJ2-3; no firm D call. V dropped 5 bases and J dropped 2 bases, with 5 bases sitting between them. This CDR3 comprises 12 residues. CDR3 DNA: TGTGCCAGCAGTATCGTCACAGATACGCAGTATTTT. Translated, it gives CASSIVTDTQYF.

This sequence joins TRBV7-2 and TRBJ2-3; perhaps TRBD1 as D (6 bases). V lost 1 base, J lost 4 bases, and 15 bases lay in between. CDR1 and CDR2 (germline): SGHTA, FQGNSA. CDR3 length: 16 residues. In DNA form, the CDR3 reads TGTGCCAGCAGCTTAGTGGGCAGGGGTATCCCAGATACGCAGTATTTT. Protein: CASSLVGRGIPDTQYF.

This chain joins TRBV7-7 and TRBJ2-7, with D possibly matching TRBD1 (5 bases). V shed 3 bases and J shed 6 bases, with 15 bases lying between them. There are 14 residues in the CDR3. Germline assignment: CDR1 SSHAT and CDR2 FNYEAQ (reference sequence). The CDR3 protein is CASSLDTAMSEQYF. In nucleotides, the CDR3 is TGTGCCAGCAGCTTGGACACCGCTATGTCCGAGCAGTACTTC.

This clone showed up just a few times. CDR3 coding DNA: TGTGCCAGCAGCTTACCCGGGGGTAGCAATCAGCCCCAGCATTTT. The encoded protein is CASSLPGGSNQPQHF. The genes are TRBV7-9 and TRBJ1-5; possible D gene TRBD1, 5 bases. There are 15 residues in the CDR3. Trimming removed 2 bases at V and 0 bases at J, with 8 bases between. From germline, CDR1 is SEHNR and CDR2 FQNEAQ (reference sequence).

This clone has only a few counts. CDR3: CASRLQGGGYTF. In DNA form, the CDR3 reads TGTGCCAGCAGATTACAGGGGGGCGGCTACACCTTC. The chain is built from TRBV28 and TRBJ1-2; 8 bases align to TRBD1. The V segment lost 6 bases and the J segment 8 bases; nucleotides outside the gene matches: 5. The CDR3 has 12 residues. The germline CDR1 and CDR2 sequences are MDHEN and SYDVKM.

The chain is built from TRBV15 and TRBJ1-1; 10 positions match TRBD1. V shed 5 bases, J shed 3 bases, and the junction held 6 bases outside the gene matches. The CDR3 runs 15 residues. In germline, CDR1 is LNHNV, CDR2 YYDKDF (reference sequence). CDR3 protein: CATSAWGQGHTEAFF. CDR3 DNA: TGTGCCACCAGCGCCTGGGGACAGGGGCACACTGAAGCTTTCTTT.

The rearrangement joins TRBV6-2 or TRBV6-3 to TRBJ2-5; 10 bases align to TRBD2. The trim removed 5 bases at V and 7 bases at J, leaving 7 bases unmatched. This CDR3 has 14 residues. CDR1 MNHEY and CDR2 SVGEGT come from the germline V gene. The DNA of the CDR3 is TGTGCCAGCAGTCTTCAGCGGGAGGGGGGGACCCAGTACTTC. This codes for CASSLQREGGTQYF.

The chain links TRBV5-5 to TRBJ1-2; D call uncertain. The CDR3 loop spans 14 amino acids. V lost 0 bases to trimming and J lost 4 bases, with 10 bases between them. Germline assignment: CDR1 SGHKS and CDR2 YYEKEE (reference sequence). The chain's CDR3 is CASSLAEGLYGYTF. The CDR3 DNA follows: TGTGCCAGCAGCTTGGCCGAGGGCCTCTATGGCTACACCTTC. The entire variable domain, with the rest obtained from reference TRBV5-5 and TRBJ1-2, is as follows: DAGVTQSPTHLIKTRGQQVTLRCSPISGHKSVSWYQQVLGQGPQFIFQYYEKEERGRGNFPDRFSARQFPNYSSELNVNALLLGDSALYLCASSLAEGLYGYTFGSGTRLTVV.

The gene calls are TRBV28 and TRBJ1-4, with 10 bases aligning to TRBD1. J gave up 6 bases and V 6 bases, and 4 bases lay outside the gene matches. The CDR3 runs to 14 residues. Germline CDR1 and CDR2: MDHEN and SYDVKM. The CDR3 region has the DNA TGTGCCAGCAGCCCGGGACAGGGGTATGAAAAACTGTTTTTT. Residues: CASSPGQGYEKLFF.

A few counts support this clone. The rearrangement links TRBV28 to TRBJ2-5; 12 bases line up with TRBD2. The J segment lost 4 bases and the V segment lost 2 bases, leaving 8 bases of the junction unmatched. Germline lookup yields CDR1 MDHEN and CDR2 SYDVKM. The CDR3 has 17 amino acids. The CDR3: CASSLPSGRAIGETQYF. The CDR3 DNA reads as TGTGCCAGCAGTTTACCTAGCGGGAGGGCGATTGGAGAGACCCAGTACTTC.

The chain has TRBV7-2 and TRBJ2-2, with D tentatively TRBD1 (5 bases). V lost 2 bases to trimming and J lost 0 bases, with 10 bases between them. Germline V gene sequence: CDR1 SGHTA, CDR2 FQGNSA. This CDR3 has 16 residues. CDR3 amino acids: CASSLQAGTNTGELFF. In DNA, the CDR3 is TGTGCCAGCAGCTTACAGGCAGGGACGAACACCGGGGAGCTGTTTTTT.

The chain joins TRBV5-8 to TRBJ1-4; the match to TRBD1 covers 8 bases. CDR3 length: 14 amino acids. V was clipped by 1 base and J by 6 bases; unmatched bases: 2. CDR1 is SGHTS, CDR2 YDEGEE, per germline. CDR3 sequence: CASSLPGGDEKLFF. The CDR3 bases are TGTGCCAGCAGCTTGCCAGGGGGCGATGAAAAACTGTTTTTT.

J is TRBJ2-5 and V is TRBV4-2; 10 bases line up with TRBD2. Germline V gene sequence: CDR1 LGHNA, CDR2 YNFKEQ. This CDR3 contains 15 residues. With 7 bases clipped from V and 2 bases from J, the junction kept 7 bases outside the gene matches. The CDR3 loop is CASNLASGRQETQYF. The CDR3 DNA sequence: TGTGCCAGCAATTTGGCTAGCGGGAGACAAGAGACCCAGTACTTC.